This passage covers 12 T cell receptor beta chains from one sample sequenced in a study of regulatory T cells in long-lasting Graves disease. Relying on iRepertoire HTBI primers and Arm-PCR of CDR3 regions, the team built TCR beta libraries. From the multiplex PCR reads, TCRdb called clonotypes with MiXCR, one entry per CDR3 protein. The repertoire includes 510,000 or so distinct CDR3 sequences, around 12% of them detected once, and more than 8% sits in the top ten. Time point here: newly diagnosed GD, antithyroid drugs for less than 3 months. Making the TCR library involved RNA that had been extracted from PBMCs. These data were also reused for a study on T cells in Graves' hyperthyroidism and ophthalmopathy.

This specimen was peripheral blood mononuclear cells (PBMCs), taken at new diagnosis, from a patient treated with antithyroid drugs. These receptors all stem from a woman in her thirties with Graves disease.

Ten or more counts support this clonotype. This sequence joins TRBV12-3 or TRBV12-4 and TRBJ2-7, with 9 bases lining up with TRBD1. There are 16 residues in the CDR3. Losses at the gene ends were 5 bases for V and 0 bases for J; bases not matched to a gene: 8. The CDR3 DNA reads TGTGCCAGCAGTGACGGGGACAGGGAGGCCTCCTACGAGCAGTACTTC. Encoded protein: CASSDGDREASYEQYF.

V usage is TRBV6-1 and J usage is TRBJ2-1, with 11 bases aligning to TRBD2. The CDR3 has 15 residues. Germline-derived CDR1 and CDR2 are MNHNS and SASEGT. Germline trimming cut 7 bases from V and 6 bases from J; bases unmatched to any gene: 8. The CDR3 loop is CASIDVAGGLNEQFF. The CDR3 DNA sequence: TGTGCCAGCATCGATGTAGCGGGAGGGCTCAATGAGCAGTTCTTC.

This chain joins TRBV4-1 and TRBJ2-7; 7 bases align to TRBD1. Per germline, CDR1 MGHRA and CDR2 YSYEKL. This CDR3 is built from 15 residues. V shed 1 base, J shed 4 bases, and the junction held 7 bases outside the gene matches. The CDR3 here is CASSQGDSELYEQYF. In DNA form, the CDR3 reads TGCGCCAGCAGCCAAGGGGACAGTGAACTTTACGAGCAGTACTTC.

This clonotype came up many times. The gene calls are TRBV11-2 and TRBJ2-1; the match to TRBD2 covers 10 bases. Looked up from germline, CDR1 is SGHAT and CDR2 is FQNNGV. The CDR3 has 15 residues. V was clipped by 5 bases and J by 3 bases; unmatched bases: 4. CDR3 coding DNA: TGTGCCAGCAGCACACTAGCGGGAAGCTACAATGAGCAGTTCTTC. It codes for CASSTLAGSYNEQFF.

This clonotype was counted ten times or more. The chain carries TRBV12-3 or TRBV12-4 and TRBJ1-1, with D hard to call. The CDR3 runs to 14 residues. Trimming took off 1 base at V and 4 bases at J, with 10 bases between the two ends. The CDR3 sequence is CASSLGRVGTEAFF. DNA of the CDR3: TGTGCCAGCAGTTTAGGAAGGGTTGGCACTGAAGCTTTCTTT.

This clonotype showed up many times. Written as DNA, the CDR3 is TGTGCCAGCAGCGGGCTCAGCGGGAGGAGGACCGGGGAGCTGTTTTTT. The encoded protein is CASSGLSGRRTGELFF. J is TRBJ2-2 and V is TRBV14; 9 bases line up with TRBD2. V dropped 5 bases and J dropped 5; count of bases not matched to a gene: 9. The CDR3 is 16 residues long. Germline V gene sequence: CDR1 SGHDN, CDR2 FVKESK.

This sequence joins TRBV5-5 and TRBJ2-7; no reliable D call. Trimming took 2 bases from V and 3 from J, leaving 12 bases between them. Germline assignment: CDR1 SGHKS and CDR2 YYEKEE (reference sequence). CDR3 length: 14 residues. This chain's CDR3 is CASSFFTSGYEQYF. CDR3 DNA: TGTGCCAGCAGCTTTTTCACCTCGGGCTACGAGCAGTACTTC.

This clonotype was observed at least ten times. The chain is built from TRBV6-5 and TRBJ2-5; TRBD1 matches at 7 bases. With V trimmed by 4 bases and J by 5 bases, 7 bases remained unmatched. From germline, CDR1 is MNHEY and CDR2 SVGAGI. This CDR3 is 14 amino acids long. This CDR3 reads CASSSDRVGETQYF. The CDR3 DNA follows: TGTGCCAGCAGTTCAGACAGGGTTGGGGAGACCCAGTACTTC.

This clonotype has at least ten counts. The CDR3 loop reads CASTATYNEQYF. The CDR3 DNA sequence: TGTGCCAGCACCGCCACTTACAACGAGCAGTACTTC. This chain uses TRBV6-1 with TRBJ2-7; no reliable D call. The V gene's germline CDR1 is MNHNS and CDR2 SASEGT. The V end was cut by 7 bases, the J end by 5 bases, with 12 bases between. The CDR3 runs 12 residues.

A remark on this clonotype: A clone one base away is much larger, so this may be a read error. The chain recombines TRBV9 with TRBJ2-3; 10 bases align to TRBD2. This CDR3 has 15 amino acids. With 3 bases clipped from V and 3 bases from J, the junction kept 4 bases outside the gene matches. The germline gives CDR1 SGDLS, CDR2 YYNGEE. CDR3: CASSASGRRTDTQYF. The CDR3 DNA sequence: TGTGCCAGCAGCGCTAGCGGGAGAAGAACAGATACGCAGTATTTT.

The rearrangement links TRBV2 to TRBJ2-7, with unresolved D. This CDR3 has 12 amino acids. Germline loops: CDR1 SNHLY, CDR2 FYNNEI. V gave up 4 bases and J gave up 2 bases, with 6 bases separating them. The CDR3 DNA sequence: TGTGCCAGCAGTGCGCAGGCCTACGAGCAGTACTTC. Translated: CASSAQAYEQYF.

This clonotype was found many times. The rearrangement uses TRBV10-3 and TRBJ1-1; no clear D. The CDR3 loop spans 13 amino acids. In germline, CDR1 is ENHRY, CDR2 SYGVKD. The V and J ends lost 6 bases and 5 bases respectively, with 13 bases between them. CDR3 in DNA: TGTGCCATCAGCCCCCTCCGGGATACTGAAGCTTTCTTT. Protein product: CAISPLRDTEAFF.